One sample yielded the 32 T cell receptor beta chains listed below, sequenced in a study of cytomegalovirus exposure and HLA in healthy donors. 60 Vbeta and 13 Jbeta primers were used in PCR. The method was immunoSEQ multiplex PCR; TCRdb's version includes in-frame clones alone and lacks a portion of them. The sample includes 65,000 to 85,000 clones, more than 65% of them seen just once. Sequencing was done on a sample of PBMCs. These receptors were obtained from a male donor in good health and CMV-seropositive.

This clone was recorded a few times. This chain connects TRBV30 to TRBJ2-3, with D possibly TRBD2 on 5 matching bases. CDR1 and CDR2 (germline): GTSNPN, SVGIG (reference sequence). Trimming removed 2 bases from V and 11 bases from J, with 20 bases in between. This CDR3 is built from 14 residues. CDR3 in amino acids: CAWSFGELLKRQYF. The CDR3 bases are TGTGCCTGGAGTTTCGGGGAGCTCCTCAAACGGCAGTATTTT.

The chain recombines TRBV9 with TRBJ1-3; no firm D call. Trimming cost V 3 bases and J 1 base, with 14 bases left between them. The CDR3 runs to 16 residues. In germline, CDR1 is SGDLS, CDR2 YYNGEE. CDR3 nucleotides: TGTGCCAGCAGCGGACCGGGATCTCCATCTGGAAACACCATATATTTT. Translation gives CASSGPGSPSGNTIYF.

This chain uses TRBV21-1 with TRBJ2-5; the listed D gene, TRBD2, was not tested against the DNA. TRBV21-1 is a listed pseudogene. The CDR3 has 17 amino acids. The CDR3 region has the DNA TGTGCCAGCACCACCCACACCGCGGGACTAGCTCCAGAGACCCAGTACTTC. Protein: CASTTHTAGLAPETQYF.

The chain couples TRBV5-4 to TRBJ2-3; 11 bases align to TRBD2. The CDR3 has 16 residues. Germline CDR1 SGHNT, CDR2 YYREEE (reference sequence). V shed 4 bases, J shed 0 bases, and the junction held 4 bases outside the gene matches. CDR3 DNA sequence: TGTGCCAGCAGCGGGAGACTAGCGGGGAGCACAGATACGCAGTATTTT. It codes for CASSGRLAGSTDTQYF.

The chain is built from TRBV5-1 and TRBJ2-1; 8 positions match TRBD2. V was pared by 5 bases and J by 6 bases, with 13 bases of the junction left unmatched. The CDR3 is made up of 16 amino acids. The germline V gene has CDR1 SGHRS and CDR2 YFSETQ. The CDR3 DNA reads TGCGCCAGCAGACAGGGAGGGGCGGGAGGTATCAATGAGCAGTTCTTC. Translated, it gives CASRQGGAGGINEQFF. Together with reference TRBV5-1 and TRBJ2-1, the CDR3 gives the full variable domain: KAGVTQTPRYLIKTRGQQVTLSCSPISGHRSVSWYQQTPGQGLQFLFEYFSETQRNKGNFPGRFSGRQFSNSRSEMNVSTLELGDSALYLCASRQGGAGGINEQFFGPGTRLTVL.

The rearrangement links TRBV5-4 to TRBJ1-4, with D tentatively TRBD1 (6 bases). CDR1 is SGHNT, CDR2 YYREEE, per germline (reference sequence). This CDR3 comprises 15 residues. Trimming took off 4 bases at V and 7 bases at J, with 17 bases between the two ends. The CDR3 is CASSRLGDKGEKLFF. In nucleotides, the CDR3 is TGTGCCAGCAGCCGATTGGGGGACAAGGGTGAAAAACTGTTTTTT.

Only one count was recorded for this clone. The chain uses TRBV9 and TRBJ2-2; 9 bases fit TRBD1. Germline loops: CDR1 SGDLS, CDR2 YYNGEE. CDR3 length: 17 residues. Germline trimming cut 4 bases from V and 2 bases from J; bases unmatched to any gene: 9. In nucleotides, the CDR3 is TGTGCCAGCAGCCCCCGTACAGGGGGCGTTAACACCGGGGAGCTGTTTTTT. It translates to CASSPRTGGVNTGELFF.

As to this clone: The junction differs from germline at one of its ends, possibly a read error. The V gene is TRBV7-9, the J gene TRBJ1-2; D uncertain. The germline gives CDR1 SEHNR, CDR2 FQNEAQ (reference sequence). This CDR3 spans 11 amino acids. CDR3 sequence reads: CSSSPPPGYTF. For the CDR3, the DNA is TGTTCCAGCAGCCCCCCCCCGGGCTACACCTTC.

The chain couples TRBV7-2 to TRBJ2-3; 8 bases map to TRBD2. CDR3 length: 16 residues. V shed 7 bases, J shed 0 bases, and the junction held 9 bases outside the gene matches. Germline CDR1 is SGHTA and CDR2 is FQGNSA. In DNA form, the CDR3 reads TGTGCCAGCACTACTCGGGTAGCGGGGAGCACAGATACGCAGTATTTT. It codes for CASTTRVAGSTDTQYF.

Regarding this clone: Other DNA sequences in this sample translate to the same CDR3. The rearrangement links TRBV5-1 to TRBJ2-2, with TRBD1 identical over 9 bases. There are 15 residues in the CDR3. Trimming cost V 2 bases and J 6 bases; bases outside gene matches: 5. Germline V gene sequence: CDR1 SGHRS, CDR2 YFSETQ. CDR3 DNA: TGCGCCAGCAGCTTTAGACAGGGGGGAGCCGGGGAGCTGTTTTTT. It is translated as CASSFRQGGAGELFF.

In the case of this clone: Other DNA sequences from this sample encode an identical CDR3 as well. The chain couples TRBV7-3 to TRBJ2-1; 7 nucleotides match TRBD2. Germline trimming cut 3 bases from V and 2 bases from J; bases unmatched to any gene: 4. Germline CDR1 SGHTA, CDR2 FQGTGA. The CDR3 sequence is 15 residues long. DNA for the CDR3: TGTGCCAGCAGCTTGTCGGGAGGACCCTACAATGAGCAGTTCTTC. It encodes CASSLSGGPYNEQFF.

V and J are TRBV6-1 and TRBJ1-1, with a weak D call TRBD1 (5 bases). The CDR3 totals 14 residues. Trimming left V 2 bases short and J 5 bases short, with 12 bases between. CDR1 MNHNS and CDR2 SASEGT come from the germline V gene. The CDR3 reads CASSEPSRGTEAFF. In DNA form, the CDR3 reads TGTGCCAGCAGTGAACCGTCTCGGGGGACTGAAGCTTTCTTT.

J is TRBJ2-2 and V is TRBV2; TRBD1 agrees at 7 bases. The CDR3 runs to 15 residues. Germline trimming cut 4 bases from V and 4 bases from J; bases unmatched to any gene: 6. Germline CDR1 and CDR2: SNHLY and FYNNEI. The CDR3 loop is CASSVLTGTTGELFF. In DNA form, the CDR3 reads TGTGCCAGCAGTGTGTTGACAGGGACCACCGGGGAGCTGTTTTTT.

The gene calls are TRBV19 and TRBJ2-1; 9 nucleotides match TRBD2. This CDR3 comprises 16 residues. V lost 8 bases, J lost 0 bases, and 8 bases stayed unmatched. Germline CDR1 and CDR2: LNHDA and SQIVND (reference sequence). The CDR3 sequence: CASRRLAVSSYNEQFF. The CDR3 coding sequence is TGTGCCAGTCGCCGACTAGCGGTGAGCTCCTACAATGAGCAGTTCTTC.

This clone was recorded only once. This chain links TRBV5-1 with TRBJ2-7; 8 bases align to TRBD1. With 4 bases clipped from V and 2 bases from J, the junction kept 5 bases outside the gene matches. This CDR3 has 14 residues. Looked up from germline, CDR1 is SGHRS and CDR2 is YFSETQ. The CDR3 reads CASSRDRLTYEQYF. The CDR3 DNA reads TGCGCCAGCAGCCGGGACAGGCTTACCTACGAGCAGTACTTC.

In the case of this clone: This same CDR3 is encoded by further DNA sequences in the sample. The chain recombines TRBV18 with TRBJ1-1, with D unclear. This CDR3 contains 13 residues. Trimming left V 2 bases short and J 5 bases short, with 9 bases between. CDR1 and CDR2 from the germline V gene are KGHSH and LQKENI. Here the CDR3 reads CASSPGRRTEAFF. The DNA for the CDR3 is TGTGCCAGCTCACCAGGGAGGAGGACTGAAGCTTTCTTT. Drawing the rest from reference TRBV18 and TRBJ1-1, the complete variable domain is NAGVMQNPRHLVRRRGQEARLRCSPMKGHSHVYWYRQLPEEGLKFMVYLQKENIIDESGMPKERFSAEFPKEGPSILRIQQVVRGDSAAYFCASSPGRRTEAFFGQGTRLTVV.

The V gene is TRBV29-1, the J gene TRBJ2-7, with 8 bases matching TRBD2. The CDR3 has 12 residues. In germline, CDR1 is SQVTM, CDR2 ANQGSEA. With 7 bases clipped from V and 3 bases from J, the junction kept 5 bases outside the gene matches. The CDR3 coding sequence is TGCAGCGCCGTTGGGACTAGCTACGAGCAGTACTTC. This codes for CSAVGTSYEQYF.

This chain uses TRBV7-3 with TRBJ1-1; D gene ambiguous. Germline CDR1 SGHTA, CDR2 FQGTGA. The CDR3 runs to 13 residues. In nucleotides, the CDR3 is TGTGTTCGGCCGGGAGCCATGAACACTGAAGCTTTCTTT. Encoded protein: CVRPGAMNTEAFF.

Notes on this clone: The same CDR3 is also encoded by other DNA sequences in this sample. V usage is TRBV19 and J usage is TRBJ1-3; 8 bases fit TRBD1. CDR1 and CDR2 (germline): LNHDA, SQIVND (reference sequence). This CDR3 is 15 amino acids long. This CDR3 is CATAWTGNSGNTIYF. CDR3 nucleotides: TGTGCTACCGCCTGGACAGGGAACTCTGGAAACACCATATATTTT.

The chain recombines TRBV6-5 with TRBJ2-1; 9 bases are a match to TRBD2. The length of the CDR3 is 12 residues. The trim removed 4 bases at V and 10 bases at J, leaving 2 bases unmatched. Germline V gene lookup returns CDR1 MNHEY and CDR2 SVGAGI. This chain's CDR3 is CASSSTSGEQFF. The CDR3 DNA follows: TGTGCCAGCAGTTCGACTAGCGGCGAGCAGTTCTTC.

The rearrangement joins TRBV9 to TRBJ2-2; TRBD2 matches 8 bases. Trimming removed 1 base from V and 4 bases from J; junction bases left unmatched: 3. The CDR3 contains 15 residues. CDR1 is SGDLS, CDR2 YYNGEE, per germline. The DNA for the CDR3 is TGTGCCAGCAGCGTATCCAGCGGGGGCACCGGGGAGCTGTTTTTT. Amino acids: CASSVSSGGTGELFF.

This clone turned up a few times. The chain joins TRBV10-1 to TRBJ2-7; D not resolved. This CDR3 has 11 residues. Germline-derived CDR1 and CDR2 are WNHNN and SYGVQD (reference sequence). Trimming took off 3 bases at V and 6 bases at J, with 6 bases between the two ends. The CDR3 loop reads CASSDWAEQYF. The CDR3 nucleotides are TGCGCCAGCAGTGATTGGGCCGAGCAGTACTTC.

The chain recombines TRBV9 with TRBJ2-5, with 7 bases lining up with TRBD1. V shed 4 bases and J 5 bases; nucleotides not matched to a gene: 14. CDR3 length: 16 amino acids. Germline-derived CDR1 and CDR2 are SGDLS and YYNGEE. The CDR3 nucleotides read TGTGCCAGCAGCCCCTCGAGCGAGGGGGCCGCGGAGACCCAGTACTTC. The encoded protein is CASSPSSEGAAETQYF.

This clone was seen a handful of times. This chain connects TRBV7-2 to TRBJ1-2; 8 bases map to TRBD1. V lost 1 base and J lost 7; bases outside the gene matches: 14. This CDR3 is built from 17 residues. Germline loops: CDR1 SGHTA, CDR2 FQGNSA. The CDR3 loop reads CASSLELWQGAQGGYTF. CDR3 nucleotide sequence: TGTGCCAGCAGCTTAGAGTTGTGGCAGGGGGCGCAAGGTGGCTACACCTTC.

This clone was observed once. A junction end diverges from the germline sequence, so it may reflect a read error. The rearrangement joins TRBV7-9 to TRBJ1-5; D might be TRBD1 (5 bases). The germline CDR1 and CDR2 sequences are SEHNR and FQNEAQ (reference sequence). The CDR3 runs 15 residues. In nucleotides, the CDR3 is TGTTCCAGCAGCTTGTCGGGGGTGGTTAATCAGCCCCAGCATTTT. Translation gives CSSSLSGVVNQPQHF. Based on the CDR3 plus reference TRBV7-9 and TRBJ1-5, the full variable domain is DTGVSQNPRHKITKRGQNVTFRCDPISEHNRLYWYRQTLGQGPEFLTYFQNEAQLEKSRLLSDRFSAERPKGSFSTLEIQRTEQGDSAMYLCSSSLSGVVNQPQHFGDGTRLSIL.

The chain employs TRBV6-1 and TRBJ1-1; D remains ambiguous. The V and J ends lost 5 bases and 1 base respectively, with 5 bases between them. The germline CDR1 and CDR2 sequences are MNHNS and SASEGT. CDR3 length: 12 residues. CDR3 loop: CASSLRNTEAFF. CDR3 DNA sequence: TGTGCCAGCAGTCTACGGAACACTGAAGCTTTCTTT.

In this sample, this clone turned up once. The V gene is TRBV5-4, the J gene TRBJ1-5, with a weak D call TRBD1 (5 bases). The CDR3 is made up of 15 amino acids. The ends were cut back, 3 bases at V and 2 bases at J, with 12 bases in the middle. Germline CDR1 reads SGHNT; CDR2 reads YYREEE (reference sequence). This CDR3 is CASSSGGGGNQPQHF. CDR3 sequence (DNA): TGTGCCAGCAGCTCGGGGGGGGGAGGCAATCAGCCCCAGCATTTT. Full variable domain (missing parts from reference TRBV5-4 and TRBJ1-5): ETGVTQSPTHLIKTRGQQVTLRCSSQSGHNTVSWYQQALGQGPQFIFQYYREEENGRGNFPPRFSGLQFPNYSSELNVNALELDDSALYLCASSSGGGGNQPQHFGDGTRLSIL.

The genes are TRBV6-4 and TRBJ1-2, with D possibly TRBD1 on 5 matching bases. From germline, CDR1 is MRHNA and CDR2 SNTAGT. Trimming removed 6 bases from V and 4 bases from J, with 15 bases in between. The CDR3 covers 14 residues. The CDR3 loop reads CASSPLGGSYGYTF. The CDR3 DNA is TGTGCCAGCAGCCCTCTCGGGGGGAGCTATGGCTACACCTTC.

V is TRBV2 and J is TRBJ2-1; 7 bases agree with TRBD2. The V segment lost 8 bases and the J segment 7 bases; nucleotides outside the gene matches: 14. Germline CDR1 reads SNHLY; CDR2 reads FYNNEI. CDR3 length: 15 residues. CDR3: CASVSRASGLNEQFF. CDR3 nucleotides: TGTGCCAGCGTTAGTCGGGCTAGCGGCCTTAATGAGCAGTTCTTC.

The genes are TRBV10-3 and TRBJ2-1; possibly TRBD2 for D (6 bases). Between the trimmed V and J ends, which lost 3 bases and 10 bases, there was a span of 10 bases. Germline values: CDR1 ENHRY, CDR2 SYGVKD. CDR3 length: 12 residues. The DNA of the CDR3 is TGTGCCATCAGTGACCGGGACTGGGAGCAGTTCTTC. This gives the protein CAISDRDWEQFF.

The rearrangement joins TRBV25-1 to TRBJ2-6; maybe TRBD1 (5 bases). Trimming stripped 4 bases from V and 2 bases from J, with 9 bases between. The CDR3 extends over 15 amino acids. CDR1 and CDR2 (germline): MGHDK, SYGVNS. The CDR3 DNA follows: TGTGCCAGCAGTGCAGCAGGGACTGGGGCCAACGTCCTGACTTTC. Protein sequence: CASSAAGTGANVLTF.

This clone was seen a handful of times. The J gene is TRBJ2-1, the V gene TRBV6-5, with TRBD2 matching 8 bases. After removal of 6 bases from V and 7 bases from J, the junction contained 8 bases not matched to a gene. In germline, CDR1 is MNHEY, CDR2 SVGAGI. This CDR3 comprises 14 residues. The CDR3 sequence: CASRPPGLVNEQFF. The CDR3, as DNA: TGTGCCAGCAGACCCCCGGGACTAGTAAATGAGCAGTTCTTC.